What follows are 5 T cell receptor beta chains derived from one specimen sequenced in a study of T cell responses to AZD1222 COVID-19 vaccine. The assay was immunoSEQ multiplex PCR, and TCRdb's table has in-frame clones only and misses some. The repertoire holds some 190,000 clones, with about 90% as singletons. The sequences come from peripheral blood, collected on day 0 of AZD1222 vaccination. Receptors originate from an adult in good health.

This rearrangement joins TRBV12-3 or TRBV12-4 to TRBJ2-5; 7 bases map to TRBD1. Unmatched junction bases numbered 7, after V lost 7 bases and J lost 5 bases. The CDR3 covers 13 residues. CDR3 protein: CASTMDRWETQYF. In DNA form, the CDR3 reads TGTGCCAGCACCATGGACAGGTGGGAGACCCAGTACTTC.

The chain links TRBV9 to TRBJ1-3; 9 bases line up with TRBD1. The CDR3 spans 18 residues. J was trimmed by 0 bases and V by 1 base; bases with no gene match: 8. Germline CDR1 is SGDLS and CDR2 is YYNGEE. CDR3 region: CASSVNAGQGYSGNTIYF. The CDR3 nucleotides read TGTGCCAGCAGCGTAAATGCGGGACAGGGATACTCTGGAAACACCATATATTTT.

This clone showed up just once. This sequence joins TRBV1 and TRBJ2-1. TRBV1 is a documented pseudogene. This CDR3 region has 16 residues. CDR3 in amino acids: CTSSHLRGATYNEQFF. Written as DNA, the CDR3 is TGCACCAGCAGCCACCTTAGGGGAGCGACCTACAATGAGCAGTTCTTC.

J is TRBJ1-4 and V is TRBV19; TRBD1 might be the D (6 bases). V lost 6 bases and J 5 bases, leaving 19 bases between the germline ends. This CDR3 region has 16 residues. In germline, CDR1 is LNHDA, CDR2 SQIVND (reference sequence). CDR3 nucleotide sequence: TGTGCCAGTAGGCAAAACGACGGGGACACCAATGAAAAACTGTTTTTT. The encoded protein is CASRQNDGDTNEKLFF.

The chain combines TRBV5-6 with TRBJ1-4; D is undetermined. The CDR3 totals 14 residues. Trimming stripped 0 bases from V and 7 bases from J, with 10 bases between. The germline CDR1 and CDR2 sequences are SGHDT and YYEEEE. The CDR3 coding sequence is TGTGCCAGCAGCTTGGTACAGAGCCCTGAAAAACTGTTTTTT. Translation gives CASSLVQSPEKLFF.